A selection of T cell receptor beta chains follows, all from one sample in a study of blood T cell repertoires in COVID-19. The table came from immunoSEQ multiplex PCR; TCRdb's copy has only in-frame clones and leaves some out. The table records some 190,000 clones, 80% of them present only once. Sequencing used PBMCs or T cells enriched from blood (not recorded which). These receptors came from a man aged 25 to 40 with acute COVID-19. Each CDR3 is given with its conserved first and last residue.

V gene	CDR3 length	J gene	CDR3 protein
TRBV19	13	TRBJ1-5	CASSIDLYQPQHF
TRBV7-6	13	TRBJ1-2	CASSLANSYGYTF
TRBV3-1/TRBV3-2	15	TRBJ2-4	CASSQPTGGKNIQYF
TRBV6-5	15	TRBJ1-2	CASSSTGGTFYGYTF
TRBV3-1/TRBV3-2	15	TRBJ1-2	CASSPGDSLDYGYTF
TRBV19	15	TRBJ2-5	CATKRAGAAQETQYF
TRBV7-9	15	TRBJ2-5	CASSSGPSGGETQYF
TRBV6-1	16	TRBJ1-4	CASSEAGLATNEKLFF
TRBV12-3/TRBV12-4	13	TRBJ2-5	CASGQLARETQYF
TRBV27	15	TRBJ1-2	CASSSGTGTNYGYTF
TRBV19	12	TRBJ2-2	CASSMTHGELFF
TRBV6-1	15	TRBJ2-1	CASSEGKGVNNEQFF
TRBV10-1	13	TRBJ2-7	CASWWDRGLEQYF
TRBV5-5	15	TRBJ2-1	CASSRGTGDYNEQFF